Here is one T cell receptor beta chain with its context. This entry is derived from a study of T cell changes during pregnancy in multiple sclerosis. The protocol was immunoSEQ multiplex PCR, while the TCRdb copy is restricted to in-frame clones and leaves out a portion. This sample carries under 45,000 clones, 80% to 95% of them seen once, and the ten largest clones take about 0.45%. Trimming at V came to 4 bases and at J to 4 bases, leaving 10 bases not matched to a gene. The CDR3 totals 16 residues. Germline CDR1 is MGHRA and CDR2 is YSYEKL. The chain is built from TRBV4-1 and TRBJ2-5; 9 bases agree with TRBD1. Here the sequenced sample was CD4+ T cells from peripheral blood mononuclear cells, taken in the third trimester of pregnancy. The TCR was taken from a female donor in good health, enrolled as a control in a pregnancy study. CDR3 protein: CASSPSPGQGGETQYF. The CDR3 nucleotides are TGCGCCAGCAGCCCTAGCCCGGGACAGGGAGGAGAGACCCAGTACTTC.